Presented here are 22 T cell receptor beta chains from one specimen sequenced in a study of blood T cell repertoires in COVID-19. Some clones are missing from TCRdb's copy, which holds only in-frame ones; the method was immunoSEQ multiplex PCR. This sample has approximately 180,000 clones, with around 85% found just once. Sequencing used peripheral blood. These receptors came from a person aged 65-85 years with COVID-19, enrolled during active disease.

V gene TRBV2 combines with J gene TRBJ2-7; TRBD2 is a possible D gene (5 bases). Germline V gene sequence: CDR1 SNHLY, CDR2 FYNNEI. V lost 5 bases to trimming and J lost 6 bases, with 17 bases between them. CDR3 length: 14 amino acids. CDR3 residues: CASSREGDLSEQYF. The CDR3 DNA sequence: TGTGCCAGCAGTAGAGAGGGAGATCTCTCCGAGCAGTACTTC.

This sequence joins TRBV30 and TRBJ1-5; D is possibly TRBD1 (6 bases). V lost 3 bases and J lost 5, with 14 bases in between. The CDR3 length is 14 residues. Germline CDR1 reads GTSNPN; CDR2 reads SVGIG (reference sequence). CDR3 in DNA: TGTGCCTGGAGCGAAACAGGGTTCTATCAGCCCCAGCATTTT. This codes for CAWSETGFYQPQHF.

The chain recombines TRBV4-3 with TRBJ1-1; D is possibly TRBD1 (5 bases). V was shortened by 0 bases and J by 6 bases, with 26 bases between the two germline ends. The germline CDR1 and CDR2 sequences are LGHNA and YSLEER. CDR3 length: 19 residues. The DNA of the CDR3 is TGCGCCAGCAGCCAAGATCATTCTACGGCAGGGTGGGATACGGCTGAAGCTTTCTTT. Protein sequence: CASSQDHSTAGWDTAEAFF.

The genes are TRBV9 and TRBJ2-4, with TRBD2 matching 7 bases. Germline CDR1 SGDLS, CDR2 YYNGEE. This CDR3 comprises 14 residues. The V and J ends lost 2 bases and 7 bases, in that order; junction bases with no gene match: 6. The CDR3 DNA follows: TGTGCCAGCAGCGTGGGAGAGCGGGGCAACATTCAGTACTTC. It translates to CASSVGERGNIQYF.

The V and J genes are TRBV10-3 and TRBJ2-2; TRBD2 aligns across 7 bases. The length of the CDR3 is 14 residues. Germline V gene lookup returns CDR1 ENHRY and CDR2 SYGVKD. V shed 2 bases and J 6 bases; nucleotides not matched to a gene: 3. The CDR3: CAISEAGVSGELFF. Here the CDR3 DNA reads TGTGCCATCAGTGAGGCGGGAGTGTCCGGGGAGCTGTTTTTT.

The J gene is TRBJ1-2, the V gene TRBV5-6, with 7 bases identical to TRBD1. Germline V gives CDR1 SGHDT, CDR2 YYEEEE. The junction had 7 bases not matched to a gene; V was cut back by 4 bases and J by 7 bases. CDR3 size: 13 residues. CDR3 amino acids: CASSPGGGRGYTF. CDR3 nucleotide sequence: TGTGCCAGCAGCCCCGGAGGGGGCCGTGGCTACACCTTC. Drawing the rest from reference TRBV5-6 and TRBJ1-2, the complete variable domain is DAGVTQSPTHLIKTRGQQVTLRCSPKSGHDTVSWYQQALGQGPQFIFQYYEEEERQRGNFPDRFSGHQFPNYSSELNVNALLLGDSALYLCASSPGGGRGYTFGSGTRLTVV.

The rearrangement joins TRBV29-1 to TRBJ1-5, with a tentative D call TRBD1 (6 bases). The germline CDR1 and CDR2 sequences are SQVTM and ANQGSEA. The CDR3 is 14 amino acids. With 6 bases removed from V and 0 bases from J, the gap between germline ends came to 12 bases. Here the CDR3 DNA reads TGCAGCGTCTTACAGGGTTCTAGCAATCAGCCCCAGCATTTT. Its translation is CSVLQGSSNQPQHF. The full variable domain, its missing parts supplied by reference TRBV29-1 and TRBJ1-5, is SAVISQKPSRDICQRGTSLTIQCQVDSQVTMMFWYRQQPGQSLTLIATANQGSEATYESGFVIDKFPISRPNLTFSTLTVSNMSPEDSSIYLCSVLQGSSNQPQHFGDGTRLSIL.

The chain employs TRBV4-1 and TRBJ2-2, with 8 bases lining up with TRBD2. After removal of 0 bases from V and 5 bases from J, the junction contained 14 bases not matched to a gene. The V gene's germline CDR1 is MGHRA and CDR2 YSYEKL. The CDR3 consists of 19 residues. CDR3 nucleotide sequence: TGCGCCAGCAGCCAAGATGGACTATCGGGAGGGTACAAGACCGGGGAGCTGTTTTTT. Amino acid sequence: CASSQDGLSGGYKTGELFF.

The V gene is TRBV6-5, the J gene TRBJ1-2; D gene uncertain. Trimming cost V 6 bases and J 2 bases, with 10 bases left between them. The CDR3 contains 13 residues. Germline loops: CDR1 MNHEY, CDR2 SVGAGI. The CDR3 is CASSRFGNYGYTF. The CDR3 nucleotides are TGTGCCAGCAGCAGATTTGGCAACTATGGCTACACCTTC.

This clone was counted only a few times. The chain uses TRBV2 and TRBJ1-1, with D uncertain. The germline CDR1 and CDR2 sequences are SNHLY and FYNNEI. The CDR3 loop spans 11 amino acids. Trimming removed 6 bases at V and 3 bases at J, with 5 bases between. CDR3 region: CASRSHTEAFF. Here the CDR3 DNA reads TGTGCCAGCAGATCTCACACTGAAGCTTTCTTT.

This chain links TRBV5-5 with TRBJ1-4; a weak D match, TRBD1 (5 bases). Germline V gives CDR1 SGHKS, CDR2 YYEKEE (reference sequence). V was trimmed by 1 base and J by 0 bases, leaving 10 bases between them. This CDR3 has 16 residues. Written as DNA, the CDR3 is TGTGCCAGCAGCTTGAGGGAACAGGCAACTAATGAAAAACTGTTTTTT. Protein sequence: CASSLREQATNEKLFF. Using reference TRBV5-5 and TRBJ1-4 for the parts outside the CDR3, the full variable domain is DAGVTQSPTHLIKTRGQQVTLRCSPISGHKSVSWYQQVLGQGPQFIFQYYEKEERGRGNFPDRFSARQFPNYSSELNVNALLLGDSALYLCASSLREQATNEKLFFGSGTQLSVL.

The V call is TRBV11-2, the J call TRBJ1-6; D is ambiguous. The CDR3 is made up of 15 amino acids. The germline V and J ends were trimmed by 3 bases and 7 bases, with 13 bases remaining between them. Germline loops: CDR1 SGHAT, CDR2 FQNNGV. CDR3 sequence reads: CASSLRVFENSPLHF. In nucleotides, the CDR3 is TGTGCCAGCAGCTTGAGAGTTTTTGAGAATTCACCCCTCCACTTT.

The rearrangement uses TRBV19 and TRBJ1-5; tentative D call: TRBD1 (6 bases). The germline V gene has CDR1 LNHDA and CDR2 SQIVND (reference sequence). The ends were cut back, 7 bases at V and 3 bases at J, with 13 bases in the middle. The CDR3 spans 14 residues. CDR3 amino acids: CASTKGQVNQPQHF. CDR3 nucleotides: TGTGCCAGTACCAAGGGACAAGTCAATCAGCCCCAGCATTTT.

The rearrangement uses TRBV21-1 and TRBJ2-1; the table's D gene call, TRBD2, was not cross checked with the DNA. TRBV21-1 is a known pseudogene. This CDR3 has 16 residues. For the CDR3, the DNA is TGTGCCAGCAGCAAAGGGCGGGAGTGTTCCTACAATGAGCAGTTCTTC. Protein product: CASSKGRECSYNEQFF.

The CDR3 loop reads CASSQDRGRVGIPLEQYF. CDR3 coding DNA: TGCGCCAGCAGCCAAGACAGGGGGCGCGTGGGAATCCCTCTCGAGCAGTACTTC. The chain recombines TRBV4-3 with TRBJ2-7; TRBD1 agrees at 8 bases. The germline CDR1 and CDR2 sequences are LGHNA and YSLEER. V lost 0 bases, J lost 6 bases, and 16 bases stayed unmatched. The CDR3 loop spans 18 amino acids.

The CDR3 reads CGTGGFTGELFF. DNA for the CDR3: TGTGGGACAGGGGGTTTCACCGGGGAGCTGTTTTTT. This rearrangement joins TRBV7-3 to TRBJ2-2; TRBD1 matches 10 bases. CDR1 and CDR2 from the germline V gene are SGHTA and FQGTGA. The CDR3 has 12 amino acids.

The V and J genes are TRBV11-3 and TRBJ2-2; a weak D match, TRBD2 (5 bases). Germline V gives CDR1 SGHNT, CDR2 YENEEA. V was clipped by 3 bases and J by 3 bases, with 8 bases between them. There are 14 residues in the CDR3. The CDR3 nucleotides are TGTGCCAGCAGCTTTTACGGGGACACCGGGGAGCTGTTTTTT. The encoded protein is CASSFYGDTGELFF.

This chain joins TRBV19 and TRBJ2-1; TRBD2 matches at 9 bases. The CDR3 totals 16 residues. Trimming removed 4 bases from V and 4 bases from J; junction bases left unmatched: 8. In germline, CDR1 is LNHDA, CDR2 SQIVND (reference sequence). The CDR3, as DNA: TGTGCCAGTAGTAGGGAAGCGGGGGGACCTTACAATGAGCAGTTCTTC. It translates to CASSREAGGPYNEQFF.

The chain couples TRBV4-1 to TRBJ2-1, with 12 positions matching TRBD2. Germline lookup yields CDR1 MGHRA and CDR2 YSYEKL. The ends lost 1 base at V and 8 bases at J; junction bases unmatched: 3. The CDR3 length is 15 residues. The CDR3 DNA reads as TGCGCCAGCAGCCAAGCACTAGCGGGAGGATATGAGCAGTTCTTC. It yields the protein CASSQALAGGYEQFF.

The sample holds one count of this clone. This sequence joins TRBV7-2 and TRBJ2-3; TRBD2 is a possible D gene (6 bases). The CDR3 covers 14 residues. Germline CDR1 and CDR2: SGHTA and FQGNSA. V lost 4 bases, J lost 0 bases, and 8 bases lay in between. Here the CDR3 DNA reads TGTGCCAGCAGCTACGGACTAAGCACAGATACGCAGTATTTT. Protein product: CASSYGLSTDTQYF.

V is TRBV3-1 (or the pseudogene TRBV3-2) and J is TRBJ2-1, with D perhaps matching TRBD2 (6 bases). V lost 4 bases and J lost 6, with 25 bases in between. The CDR3 runs 18 residues. Germline CDR1 and CDR2: LGHDT and YNNKEL (reference sequence). CDR3 bases: TGTGCCAGCAGCCCCTGGGGCGGCGGGACCCCCCATAGCAATGAGCAGTTCTTC. This gives the protein CASSPWGGGTPHSNEQFF.

The CDR3: CASSLRPTGAKVSEAFF. The CDR3 nucleotides read TGTGCCAGCAGCTTACGGCCGACAGGGGCCAAAGTGTCTGAAGCTTTCTTT. The rearrangement uses TRBV7-8 and TRBJ1-1, with 8 nucleotides matching TRBD1. Germline V gene sequence: CDR1 SGHVS, CDR2 FQNEAQ. V shed 2 bases, J shed 6 bases, and the junction held 14 bases outside the gene matches. The CDR3 consists of 17 residues.